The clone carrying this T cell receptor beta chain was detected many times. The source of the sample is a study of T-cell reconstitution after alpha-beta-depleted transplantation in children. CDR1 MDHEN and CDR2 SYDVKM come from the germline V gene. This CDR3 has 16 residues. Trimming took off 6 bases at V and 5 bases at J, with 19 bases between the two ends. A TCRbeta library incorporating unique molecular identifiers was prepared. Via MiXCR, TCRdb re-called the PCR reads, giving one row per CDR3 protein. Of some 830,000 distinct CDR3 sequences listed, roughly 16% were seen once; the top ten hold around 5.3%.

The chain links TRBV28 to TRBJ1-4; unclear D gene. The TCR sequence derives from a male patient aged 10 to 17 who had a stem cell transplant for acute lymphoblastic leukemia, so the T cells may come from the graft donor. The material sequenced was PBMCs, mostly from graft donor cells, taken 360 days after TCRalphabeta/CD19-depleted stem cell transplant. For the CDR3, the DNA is TGTGCCAGCAGCCCGAGAGACGGGTCCCGAAATGAAAAACTGTTTTTT. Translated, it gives CASSPRDGSRNEKLFF.